This T cell receptor (beta chain) was documented in a study of blood T cell repertoires in COVID-19. Study background: The United States, Italy and Spain supplied acute and convalescent COVID-19 samples. T cells, B-cell-depleted T cells, or PBMCs provided the cDNA or gDNA that served as material.

The CDR3 is 16 amino acids. Germline CDR1 and CDR2: SGDLS and YYNGEE. Germline trimming cut 1 base from V and 6 bases from J; bases unmatched to any gene: 8. Authors' methods: Reference gene primer amplification gave estimated nucleated cell counts. The repertoire was sequenced with immunoSEQ multiplex PCR; TCRdb's copy has only in-frame clones and lacks some. Clone size and V and J calls were adopted from that table, with D and trimming inferred from the DNA. Here the sample spans around 200,000 clones, approximately 82% being singletons. This TCR came from a man over 45 with active or convalescent COVID-19. What was sequenced was peripheral blood. V and J are TRBV9 and TRBJ2-2; 8 bases agree with TRBD2. CDR3 sequence reads: CASSVSPGLEAGELFF. In nucleotides, the CDR3 is TGTGCCAGCAGCGTAAGTCCGGGACTAGAAGCCGGGGAGCTGTTTTTT.